A selection of T cell receptor beta chains follows, all from one sample in a study of prognosis after radiotherapy for stage I lung cancer. Each CDR3 protein gets one entry after TCRdb re-called the multiplex PCR reads with MiXCR. The table records tens of thousands of distinct CDR3 sequences, about 32% of them present only once. The sequencing here drew on PBMCs, taken before or after stereotactic body radiation therapy (not recorded which). All receptors come from a donor aged 50 or older with non-small cell lung cancer. CDR3s include the opening cysteine and the closing phenylalanine or tryptophan. D genes are given only for firm matches. A clone size is listed for some rows: how often the clone was seen (once, few, many), or a class if it is expanded.

TRBJ2-1 | NA | many | TRBV2 | CASSQKGSYNEQFF | TGTGCCAGCAGCCAAAAGGGTTCCTACAATGAGCAGTTCTTC
TRBJ2-1 | NA | NA | TRBV6-2/TRBV6-3 | CASSLTWTSHNEQFF | TGTGCCAGCAGTTTGACTTGGACGAGCCACAATGAGCAGTTCTTC
TRBJ2-6 | NA | many | TRBV28 | CASRSPGSGANVLTF | TGTGCCAGCAGATCACCAGGGTCCGGGGCCAACGTCCTGACTTTC
TRBJ1-1 | NA | NA | TRBV20-1 | CSAIPGVNTEAFF | TGCAGTGCCATCCCAGGTGTGAACACTGAAGCTTTCTTT
TRBJ2-3 | NA | many | TRBV2 | CASSGEESTDTQYF | TGTGCCAGCAGTGGGGAAGAAAGCACAGATACGCAGTATTTT
TRBJ2-7 | NA | NA | TRBV11-2 | CASIRPPYEQYF | TGTGCCAGCATCCGGCCCCCCTACGAGCAGTACTTC
TRBJ2-2 | TRBD2 | NA | TRBV28 | CASSRRAGGPGELFF | TGTGCCAGCAGTCGTAGAGCGGGAGGGCCCGGGGAGCTGTTTTTT
TRBJ2-5 | TRBD1 | many | TRBV28 | CASSFGTGGFGGETQYF | TGTGCCAGCAGTTTCGGGACAGGGGGCTTCGGGGGGGAGACCCAGTACTTC
TRBJ2-7 | NA | few | TRBV2 | CASCTGMTYEQYF | TGTGCCAGCTGCACAGGAATGACCTACGAGCAGTACTTC
TRBJ2-1 | NA | many | TRBV6-5 | CASSYSSRNEQFF | TGTGCCAGCAGTTACTCGAGTCGGAATGAGCAGTTCTTC
TRBJ1-3 | NA | many | TRBV6-1 | CASTPVPGNTIYF | TGTGCCAGCACCCCGGTCCCCGGAAACACCATATATTTT
TRBJ2-3 | NA | many | TRBV11-3 | CASSFGDGSTDTQYF | TGTGCCAGCAGCTTCGGAGACGGTAGCACAGATACGCAGTATTTT
TRBJ1-3 | TRBD1 | many | TRBV28 | CASSVGTGRFSGNTIYF | TGTGCCAGCAGCGTAGGGACAGGGCGCTTCTCTGGAAACACCATATATTTT
TRBJ2-1 | NA | few | TRBV4-2 | CASSQGLGTPTYNEQFF | TGTGCCAGCAGCCAAGGTCTCGGGACTCCAACCTACAATGAGCAGTTCTTC
TRBJ1-4 | NA | many | TRBV9 | CASSVRTYRTTNEKLFF | TGTGCCAGCAGCGTAAGGACTTACAGAACAACTAATGAAAAACTGTTTTTT
TRBJ1-3 | NA | NA | TRBV7-9 | CASSSPGNGNTIYF | TGTGCCAGCAGTTCCCCCGGCAACGGAAACACCATATATTTT
TRBJ1-2 | TRBD1 | many | TRBV5-1 | CASSLDTGGLGYTF | TGCGCCAGCAGCTTGGATACAGGGGGCTTGGGCTACACCTTC
TRBJ2-1 | NA | many | TRBV27 | CASSPDAFLSYNEQFF | TGTGCCAGCAGTCCGGACGCCTTCCTCTCCTACAATGAGCAGTTCTTC
TRBJ1-1 | NA | many | TRBV3-1 | CASSHFGQNTEAFF | TGTGCCAGCAGCCACTTTGGGCAGAACACTGAAGCTTTCTTT
TRBJ2-1 | TRBD1 | many | TRBV24-1 | CATSDLRQGRGYNEQFF | TGTGCCACCAGTGATTTGCGACAGGGACGGGGTTACAATGAGCAGTTCTTC
TRBJ1-5 | NA | many | TRBV9 | CASSSTMLGPQHF | TGTGCCAGCAGCTCCACGATGTTGGGGCCCCAGCATTTT
TRBJ2-1 | NA | many | TRBV20-1 | CSAVQEWISYNEQFF | TGCAGTGCTGTCCAGGAGTGGATCTCCTACAATGAGCAGTTCTTC
TRBJ2-2 | NA | many | TRBV11-2 | CASNRGGGSGELFF | TGTGCCAGCAACCGGGGCGGTGGGAGCGGGGAGCTGTTTTTT
TRBJ2-3 | TRBD2 | many | TRBV19 | CASSTGTSGSGDTQYF | TGTGCCAGTAGTACAGGGACTAGCGGGAGCGGGGATACGCAGTATTTT
TRBJ2-5 | NA | many | TRBV15 | CATSRDPRQETQYF | TGTGCCACCAGCAGAGATCCCAGGCAAGAGACCCAGTACTTC
TRBJ2-3 | NA | NA | TRBV28 | CAGSTRPTDTQYF | TGTGCCGGATCGACTCGGCCGACAGATACGCAGTATTTT
TRBJ1-4 | NA | many | TRBV7-9 | CASSFYSEFEKLFF | TGTGCCAGCAGCTTCTACAGTGAATTTGAAAAACTGTTTTTT
TRBJ2-6 | NA | many | TRBV15 | CATSRVRAGANVLTF | TGTGCCACCAGCAGAGTCCGGGCCGGGGCCAACGTCCTGACTTTC
TRBJ2-5 | NA | NA | TRBV7-2 | CASSPVRSETQYF | TGTGCCAGCAGCCCCGTGAGGAGTGAGACCCAGTACTTC
TRBJ2-1 | NA | NA | TRBV9 | CASSVVLPNEQFF | TGTGCCAGCAGCGTAGTTCTACCCAATGAGCAGTTCTTC
TRBJ2-3 | NA | NA | TRBV7-2 | CASSSGTGSGTDTQYF | TGTGCCAGCAGCTCGGGTACAGGATCTGGCACAGATACGCAGTATTTT
TRBJ1-5 | NA | many | TRBV6-2/TRBV6-3 | CASFLGRNQPQHF | TGTGCCAGCTTTTTGGGACGGAATCAGCCCCAGCATTTT
TRBJ2-2 | TRBD1 | many | TRBV4-3 | CASSQNPGQGAGELFF | TGCGCCAGCAGCCAAAACCCGGGACAGGGGGCCGGGGAGCTGTTTTTT
TRBJ1-2 | NA | many | TRBV6-2/TRBV6-3 | CASSGLGFWYGYTF | TGTGCCAGCAGTGGCCTTGGGTTCTGGTATGGCTACACCTTC